The next 6 T cell receptor beta chains were all read from a single sample in a study of blood T cell repertoires in COVID-19. Sequenced by immunoSEQ multiplex PCR; TCRdb stores in-frame clones only, minus some. The data hold 390,000 or so clones, with over 75% observed a single time. The sample comprised peripheral blood. These receptors originate from a woman in her 30s with COVID-19, enrolled during active disease.

This chain links TRBV28 with TRBJ1-1; the D gene is possibly TRBD1 (5 bases). Germline V gives CDR1 MDHEN, CDR2 SYDVKM. The CDR3 loop spans 20 amino acids. With 3 bases removed from V and 4 bases from J, the gap between germline ends came to 30 bases. The CDR3 here is CASSFVLSLDIQPGGTEAFF. The CDR3 DNA follows: TGTGCCAGCAGTTTCGTCCTAAGTTTGGACATCCAACCGGGGGGCACTGAAGCTTTCTTT.

This clone was seen only once. The rearrangement links TRBV6-6 to TRBJ1-6; TRBD1 matches 7 bases. J lost 10 bases, V lost 6 bases, and 9 bases had no gene match. This CDR3 region has 14 residues. Germline CDR1 and CDR2: MNHNY and SVGAGI (reference sequence). CDR3 region: CASSRTGAGSPLHF. The CDR3 nucleotides are TGTGCCAGCAGCAGAACAGGGGCCGGGTCACCCCTCCACTTT.

The chain joins TRBV6-6 to TRBJ2-2; 7 bases match TRBD2. V trimming: 0 bases; J trimming: 2 bases; junction bases outside the gene matches: 3. CDR1 is MNHNY and CDR2 is SVGAGI in the germline V gene (reference sequence). The CDR3 extends over 16 amino acids. This chain's CDR3 is CASSYSGGRNTGELFF. CDR3 coding DNA: TGTGCCAGCAGTTACTCGGGCGGGAGAAACACCGGGGAGCTGTTTTTT.

The chain uses TRBV7-8 and TRBJ1-1, with 9 bases aligning to TRBD1. The CDR3 is made up of 20 amino acids. V was clipped by 4 bases and J by 1 base; unmatched bases: 19. CDR1 is SGHVS and CDR2 is FQNEAQ in the germline V gene. In DNA, the CDR3 is TGTGCCAGCAGCTCGAGGGGACAGGGAGTCCGGTCACATCGGAACACTGAAGCTTTCTTT. Its protein is CASSSRGQGVRSHRNTEAFF.

The rearrangement links TRBV15 to TRBJ2-1; TRBD2 aligns across 12 bases. The CDR3 consists of 16 residues. Germline trimming cut 5 bases from V and 9 bases from J; bases unmatched to any gene: 11. Germline V CDR1 and CDR2: LNHNV, YYDKDF (reference sequence). CDR3 coding DNA: TGTGCCACCAGCTCGAGACTAGCGGGAGATAACAGTGAGCAGTTCTTC. Translated, it gives CATSSRLAGDNSEQFF.

V gene TRBV28 combines with J gene TRBJ2-3; D may be TRBD2 (6 bases). The germline V and J ends were trimmed by 5 bases and 8 bases, with 17 bases remaining between them. The CDR3 is 14 amino acids. Germline V CDR1 and CDR2: MDHEN, SYDVKM. Written as DNA, the CDR3 is TGTGCCAGCAGTGGGGGACTCGGTATGGGTACGCAGTATTTT. Amino acids: CASSGGLGMGTQYF.